Each of the 20 T cell receptor beta chains below was sequenced from the same sample in a study of cytomegalovirus exposure and HLA in healthy donors. Researchers ran the PCR with 60 Vbeta and 13 Jbeta primers. Generated by immunoSEQ multiplex PCR, the TCRdb table keeps only in-frame clones and is missing some. The repertoire holds some 110,000 clones, with roughly 9.1% as singletons. The sequenced sample consisted of PBMCs. The receptors originated from a man in his forties in good health and CMV-seropositive.

This clone has just a few counts. The chain employs TRBV9 and TRBJ1-5; D uncertain. V lost 5 bases and J 5 bases, leaving 17 bases between the germline ends. The CDR3 is 15 residues long. Germline V CDR1 and CDR2: SGDLS, YYNGEE. The CDR3, as DNA: TGTGCCAGCAGTCGAGTAGGAACAGCGGATCAGCCCCAGCATTTT. Amino acids: CASSRVGTADQPQHF.

This clone was detected a few times. The chain carries TRBV7-3 and TRBJ2-3, with 10 positions matching TRBD2. This CDR3 contains 15 residues. Trimming took 5 bases from V and 2 from J; bases not matched to a gene: 4. Germline CDR1 reads SGHTA; CDR2 reads FQGTGA. The CDR3 loop is CASSPGTSDTDTQYF. In DNA, the CDR3 is TGTGCCAGCAGCCCCGGGACTAGCGACACAGATACGCAGTATTTT. Combining the CDR3 with reference TRBV7-3 and TRBJ2-3 gives the whole variable domain GAGVSQTPSNKVTEKGKYVELRCDPISGHTALYWYRQSLGQGPEFLIYFQGTGAADDSGLPNDRFFAVRPEGSVSTLKIQRTERGDSAVYLCASSPGTSDTDTQYFGPGTRLTVL.

The rearrangement joins TRBV6-1 to TRBJ1-5; D remains unclear. Germline CDR1 and CDR2: MNHNS and SASEGT. The CDR3 has 13 residues. V was clipped by 6 bases and J by 3 bases, with 9 bases between them. CDR3 bases: TGTGCCAGCAGCCACCAGAACAATCAGCCCCAGCATTTT. Translating it yields CASSHQNNQPQHF.

The chain links TRBV15 to TRBJ2-7; 8 positions agree with TRBD1. This CDR3 has 16 amino acids. Unmatched junction bases numbered 6, after V lost 0 bases and J lost 2 bases. CDR1 is LNHNV and CDR2 is YYDKDF in the germline V gene (reference sequence). The CDR3 sequence: CATSRDLRGPTYEQYF. The CDR3 DNA follows: TGTGCCACCAGCAGAGATCTCAGGGGGCCCACCTACGAGCAGTACTTC.

The rearrangement joins TRBV11-2 to TRBJ2-1; 12 bases are a match to TRBD2. The V gene end was trimmed by 0 bases and the J gene end by 8 bases; junction bases not matched to a gene: 8. This CDR3 contains 17 residues. CDR1 and CDR2 from the germline V gene are SGHAT and FQNNGV. CDR3 region: CASSLERTSGIWDEQFF. CDR3 DNA: TGTGCCAGCAGCTTAGAAAGGACTAGCGGGATCTGGGATGAGCAGTTCTTC.

The V call is TRBV12-5, the J call TRBJ1-2; possibly TRBD1 for D (6 bases). The CDR3 is made up of 16 amino acids. Germline V gene data show CDR1 as LGHNT and CDR2 as FRNRAP. Trimming took 0 bases from V and 6 from J, leaving 17 bases between them. The CDR3 nucleotides read TGTGCTAGTGGTTTGGTACTCGGGCAGGGGATAGATGGCTACACCTTC. This codes for CASGLVLGQGIDGYTF. Supplemented by reference TRBV12-5 and TRBJ1-2, the full variable domain reads DARVTQTPRHKVTEMGQEVTMRCQPILGHNTVFWYRQTMMQGLELLAYFRNRAPLDDSGMPKDRFSAEMPDATLATLKIQPSEPRDSAVYFCASGLVLGQGIDGYTFGSGTRLTVV.

The rearrangement uses TRBV7-6 and TRBJ2-5; 8 positions agree with TRBD1. The CDR3 totals 15 residues. The junction had 7 bases not matched to a gene; V was cut back by 3 bases and J by 4 bases. Germline values: CDR1 SGHVS, CDR2 FNYEAQ. The CDR3 reads CASSFPDRAVETQYF. Written as DNA, the CDR3 is TGTGCCAGCAGCTTTCCGGACAGGGCAGTAGAGACCCAGTACTTC. Full variable domain (rest looked up from reference TRBV7-6 and TRBJ2-5): GAGVSQSPRYKVTKRGQDVALRCDPISGHVSLYWYRQALGQGPEFLTYFNYEAQQDKSGLPNDRFSAERPEGSISTLTIQRTEQRDSAMYRCASSFPDRAVETQYFGPGTRLLVL.

The chain employs TRBV19 and TRBJ1-2; maybe TRBD1 (6 bases). Trimming took 6 bases from V and 0 from J, leaving 8 bases between them. CDR1 and CDR2 (germline): LNHDA, SQIVND (reference sequence). This CDR3 region has 13 residues. The CDR3 here is CASRRTANYGYTF. The CDR3 coding sequence is TGTGCCAGTAGAAGGACAGCTAACTATGGCTACACCTTC.

The chain carries TRBV6-5 and TRBJ2-7; D perhaps matches TRBD1 (6 bases). Germline-derived CDR1 and CDR2 are MNHEY and SVGAGI. The CDR3 has 15 residues. V was clipped by 1 base and J by 3 bases, with 13 bases between them. CDR3: CASSYFGGTSYEQYF. The CDR3 nucleotides read TGTGCCAGCAGTTACTTTGGGGGCACCAGCTACGAGCAGTACTTC.

This clone was counted between two and nine times. Written as DNA, the CDR3 is TGCGCCAGCAGCCCCGCGGGCGCGGGACAGACAGATACGCAGTATTTT. The encoded protein is CASSPAGAGQTDTQYF. The rearrangement uses TRBV4-1 and TRBJ2-3; TRBD1 might be the D (7 bases). V gave up 4 bases and J gave up 3 bases, with 17 bases separating them. The germline CDR1 and CDR2 sequences are MGHRA and YSYEKL. The CDR3 is made up of 16 amino acids.

This clone was observed at least ten times. The rearrangement joins TRBV5-8 to TRBJ2-1; 12 bases are a match to TRBD2. From germline, CDR1 is SGHTS and CDR2 YDEGEE. The V segment lost 2 bases and the J segment 7 bases; nucleotides outside the gene matches: 13. The CDR3 is 18 amino acids. CDR3 amino acids: CASSLVIVELAGGNEQFF. CDR3 nucleotides: TGTGCCAGCAGCTTAGTAATCGTTGAACTAGCGGGAGGAAATGAGCAGTTCTTC.

This clone turned up a few times. The chain links TRBV6-1 to TRBJ1-2; no definite D call. Germline V gene sequence: CDR1 MNHNS, CDR2 SASEGT. The CDR3 is made up of 13 amino acids. V was clipped by 2 bases and J by 3 bases, with 7 bases between them. CDR3 protein: CASSEYPDYGYTF. CDR3 DNA sequence: TGTGCCAGCAGTGAATATCCCGACTATGGCTACACCTTC.

This clone was found a few times. Written as DNA, the CDR3 is TGTGCCAGCAGTGAACCGGGACAGGGAATCCTCTACTCCTACGAGCAGTACTTC. It specifies CASSEPGQGILYSYEQYF. The chain has TRBV25-1 and TRBJ2-7; 9 bases match TRBD1. The germline CDR1 and CDR2 sequences are MGHDK and SYGVNS. V shed 2 bases, J shed 0 bases, and the junction held 11 bases outside the gene matches. The CDR3 is made up of 18 amino acids.

The sample holds a few counts of this clone. This chain uses TRBV11-2 with TRBJ2-1, with 11 bases identical to TRBD2. From germline, CDR1 is SGHAT and CDR2 FQNNGV. The length of the CDR3 is 15 residues. J lost 6 bases, V lost 3 bases, and 4 bases had no gene match. The CDR3 DNA follows: TGTGCCAGCAGCTTCGCTAGCGGGAGGACCAATGAGCAGTTCTTC. Amino acid sequence: CASSFASGRTNEQFF.

This clone was detected a few times. This chain joins TRBV10-3 and TRBJ2-5; 7 nucleotides match TRBD1. V gave up 2 bases and J gave up 2 bases; unmatched junction bases: 2. This CDR3 spans 14 amino acids. Germline V gene data show CDR1 as ENHRY and CDR2 as SYGVKD. CDR3 loop: CAISERTGQETQYF. The CDR3 DNA sequence: TGTGCCATCAGTGAGCGGACAGGACAAGAGACCCAGTACTTC.

The chain employs TRBV2 and TRBJ1-2; 7 bases match TRBD1. Trimming removed 1 base from V and 8 bases from J; junction bases left unmatched: 4. Germline CDR1 is SNHLY and CDR2 is FYNNEI. The CDR3 loop spans 13 amino acids. The CDR3 sequence is CASSEETGIGYTF. CDR3 DNA sequence: TGTGCCAGCAGTGAAGAGACAGGGATCGGCTACACCTTC.

Details on this clone: Its ends do not fully match the called genes, so a read error is possible. The same CDR3 also results from other DNA sequences found in this sample. The CDR3 reads CASSLDRQETQYF. Here the CDR3 DNA reads TGTGCTAGCAGCTTAGACCGGCAAGAGACCCAGTACTTC. The genes are TRBV7-7 and TRBJ2-5; no clear D. The V gene's germline CDR1 is SSHAT and CDR2 FNYEAQ (reference sequence). This CDR3 comprises 13 residues.

The chain uses TRBV11-3 and TRBJ2-7, with 8 bases that match TRBD2. Trimming cost V 5 bases and J 0 bases; bases outside gene matches: 9. Germline V gene sequence: CDR1 SGHNT, CDR2 YENEEA. The CDR3 covers 16 residues. The DNA of the CDR3 is TGTGCCAGCAGCCTCCGGGAGGGGAGCTACTCCTACGAGCAGTACTTC. This translates into CASSLREGSYSYEQYF.

In its sample, this clone was seen a few times. J is TRBJ2-4 and V is TRBV15; no definite D call. V dropped 1 base and J dropped 4 bases, with 8 bases sitting between them. The CDR3 spans 14 residues. From germline, CDR1 is LNHNV and CDR2 YYDKDF (reference sequence). As DNA, the CDR3 is TGTGCCACCAGCAGAGGTTCAGGAAAAAACATTCAGTACTTC. Translating gives CATSRGSGKNIQYF.

This clone has only a few counts. This chain joins TRBV19 and TRBJ1-2, with D unclear. CDR1 and CDR2 (germline): LNHDA, SQIVND (reference sequence). The CDR3 extends over 15 amino acids. V was pared by 3 bases and J by 4 bases, with 15 bases between. Here the CDR3 reads CASSIGTDSPYGYTF. The DNA of the CDR3 is TGTGCCAGTAGTATCGGCACCGACTCCCCCTATGGCTACACCTTC.